This entry lists 9 T cell receptor beta chains sequenced from one sample in a study of blood T cells in healthy people across ages. A sample-barcoded 5' primer and a J-beta primer mix were used in a second PCR of roughly 7 to 11 cycles. Each CDR3 protein is one row after TCRdb ran MiXCR on the 5' RACE reads. The sample shows about 720,000 distinct CDR3 sequences, about 25% of them seen only once. These data are also associated with another study on T cells of mothers and their children.

The specimen sequenced was blood. These receptors came from a boy aged 10-17 years in good health.

The chain links TRBV4-3 to TRBJ2-5; D unclear. With the DNA end fitting TRBJ2-1 better, the J assignment may be wrong. CDR3 size: 14 residues. CDR1 is LGHNA and CDR2 is YSLEER in the germline V gene. This CDR3 reads CASSQDRTYNEQFF. In DNA form, the CDR3 reads TGCGCCAGCAGCCAAGACCGCACGTACAATGAGCAGTTCTTC.

The chain has TRBV20-1 and TRBJ2-7; a possible D gene is TRBD2 (6 bases). The length of the CDR3 is 15 residues. V lost 0 bases and J 4 bases, leaving 16 bases between the germline ends. Germline V gene sequence: CDR1 DFQATT, CDR2 SNEGSKA (reference sequence). The DNA of the CDR3 is TGCAGTGCTAGAGATCTGGGGGGAGTTAAGTACGAGCAGTACTTC. Amino acid sequence: CSARDLGGVKYEQYF.

The chain employs TRBV6-6 and TRBJ2-1, with 13 positions matching TRBD2. This CDR3 is 15 amino acids long. The V segment lost 6 bases and the J segment 8 bases; nucleotides outside the gene matches: 7. CDR1 and CDR2 from the germline V gene are MNHNY and SVGAGI (reference sequence). Here the CDR3 reads CASSRTSGGLDEQFF. CDR3 DNA sequence: TGTGCCAGCAGCCGGACTAGCGGGGGATTGGATGAGCAGTTCTTC.

V and J are TRBV28 and TRBJ2-2, with a possible D match to TRBD1 (6 bases). Germline V lookup: CDR1 MDHEN, CDR2 SYDVKM. The length of the CDR3 is 13 residues. Trimming shortened V by 8 bases and J by 0 bases, and 7 bases separated the two germline ends. CDR3 in DNA: TGTGCCAGCGGACAGTCGAACACCGGGGAGCTGTTTTTT. Encoded protein: CASGQSNTGELFF.

This chain links TRBV6-5 with TRBJ1-2, with D perhaps matching TRBD1 (5 bases). Germline V lookup: CDR1 MNHEY, CDR2 SVGAGI. CDR3 length: 15 amino acids. Trimming stripped 5 bases from V and 0 bases from J, with 13 bases between. The CDR3 nucleotides are TGTGCCAGCAGTCGATCGGACACAGCTAACTATGGCTACACCTTC. This gives the protein CASSRSDTANYGYTF.

The chain has TRBV29-1 and TRBJ2-1; the D gene is possibly TRBD1 (6 bases). The CDR3 runs to 13 residues. The V gene's germline CDR1 is SQVTM and CDR2 ANQGSEA. The ends were cut back, 4 bases at V and 10 bases at J, with 17 bases in the middle. The CDR3 reads CSVGETGVREQFF. CDR3 nucleotide sequence: TGCAGCGTTGGGGAGACAGGTGTGAGGGAGCAGTTCTTC.

The chain is built from TRBV20-1 and TRBJ2-5; D is unresolved. The J call may be wrong; the DNA end is better matched by TRBJ2-1. Germline CDR1 reads DFQATT; CDR2 reads SNEGSKA (reference sequence). This CDR3 comprises 11 residues. The DNA for the CDR3 is TGCAGTGCCCTACACCCTAATGAGCAGTTCTTC. This encodes CSALHPNEQFF.

This chain joins TRBV20-1 and TRBJ1-1; D might be TRBD1 (5 bases). Trimming took off 6 bases at V and 0 bases at J, with 11 bases between the two ends. Germline lookup yields CDR1 DFQATT and CDR2 SNEGSKA (reference sequence). This CDR3 has 13 residues. CDR3 DNA sequence: TGCAGTGCCCCGGGACGTATGAACACTGAAGCTTTCTTT. This gives the protein CSAPGRMNTEAFF.

The chain links TRBV7-9 to TRBJ1-2; D not resolved. Germline CDR1 is SEHNR and CDR2 is FQNEAQ (reference sequence). V was pared by 1 base and J by 2 bases, with 8 bases between. CDR3 length equals 14 residues. CDR3 protein: CASSLEGWNYGYTF. CDR3 coding DNA: TGTGCCAGCAGCTTAGAGGGATGGAACTATGGCTACACCTTC.